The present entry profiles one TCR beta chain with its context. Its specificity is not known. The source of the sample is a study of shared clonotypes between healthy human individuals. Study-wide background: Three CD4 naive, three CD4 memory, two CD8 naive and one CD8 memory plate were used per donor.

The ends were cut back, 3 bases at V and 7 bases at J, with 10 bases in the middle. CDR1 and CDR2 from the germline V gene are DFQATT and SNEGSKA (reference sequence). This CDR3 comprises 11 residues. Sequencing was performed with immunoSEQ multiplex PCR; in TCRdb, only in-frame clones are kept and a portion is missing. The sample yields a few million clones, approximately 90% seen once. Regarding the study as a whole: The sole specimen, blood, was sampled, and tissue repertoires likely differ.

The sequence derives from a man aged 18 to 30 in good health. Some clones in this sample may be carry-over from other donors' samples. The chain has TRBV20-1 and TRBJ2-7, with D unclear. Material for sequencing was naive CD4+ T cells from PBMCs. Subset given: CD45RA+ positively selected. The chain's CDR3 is CSARGMTEQYF. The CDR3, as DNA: TGCAGTGCTAGGGGCATGACTGAGCAGTACTTC.